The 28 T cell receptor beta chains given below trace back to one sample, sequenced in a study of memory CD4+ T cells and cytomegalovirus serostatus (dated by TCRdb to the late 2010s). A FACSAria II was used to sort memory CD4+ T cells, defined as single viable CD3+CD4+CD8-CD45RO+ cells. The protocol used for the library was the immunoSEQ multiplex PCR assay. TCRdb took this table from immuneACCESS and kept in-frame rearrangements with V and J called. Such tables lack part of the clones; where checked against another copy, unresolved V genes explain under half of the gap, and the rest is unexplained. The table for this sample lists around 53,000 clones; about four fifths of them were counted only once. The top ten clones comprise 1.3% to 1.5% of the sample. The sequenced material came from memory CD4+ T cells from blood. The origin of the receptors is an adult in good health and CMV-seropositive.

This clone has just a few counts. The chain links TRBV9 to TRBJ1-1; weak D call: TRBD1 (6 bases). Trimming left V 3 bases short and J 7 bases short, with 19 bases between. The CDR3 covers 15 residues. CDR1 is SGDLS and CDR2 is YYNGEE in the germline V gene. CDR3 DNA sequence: TGTGCCAGCAGCGCCCGGGACACAGGGAGGGGTGAAGCTTTCTTT. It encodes CASSARDTGRGEAFF.

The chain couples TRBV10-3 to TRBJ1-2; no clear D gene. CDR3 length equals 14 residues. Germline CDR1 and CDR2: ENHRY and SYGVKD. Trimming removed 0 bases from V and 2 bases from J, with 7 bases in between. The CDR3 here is CAISESASNYGYTF. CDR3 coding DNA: TGTGCCATCAGTGAGTCGGCATCAAACTATGGCTACACCTTC.

The CDR3 sequence: CASIGRNQPQHF. DNA for the CDR3: TGTGCCAGTATTGGGCGCAATCAGCCCCAGCATTTT. The chain employs TRBV19 and TRBJ1-5; D ambiguous. The length of the CDR3 is 12 residues. The V gene's germline CDR1 is LNHDA and CDR2 SQIVND (reference sequence). V was trimmed by 7 bases and J by 2 bases, leaving 6 bases between them.

The DNA of the CDR3 is TGTGCCAGCAGCTTGGAGCCAGACGCAGATACGCAGTATTTT. Translation gives CASSLEPDADTQYF. The chain links TRBV5-4 to TRBJ2-3; D gene ambiguous. Germline V gene sequence: CDR1 SGHNT, CDR2 YYREEE (reference sequence). CDR3 size: 14 residues. Trimming took 0 bases from V and 4 from J, leaving 9 bases between them.

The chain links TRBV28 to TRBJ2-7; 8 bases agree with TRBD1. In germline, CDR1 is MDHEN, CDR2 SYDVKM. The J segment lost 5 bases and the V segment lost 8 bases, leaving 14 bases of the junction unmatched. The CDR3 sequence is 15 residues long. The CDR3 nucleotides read TGTGCCAGCGTATTGGGGGCAGGGGGCAGCCACGAGCAGTACTTC. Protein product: CASVLGAGGSHEQYF.

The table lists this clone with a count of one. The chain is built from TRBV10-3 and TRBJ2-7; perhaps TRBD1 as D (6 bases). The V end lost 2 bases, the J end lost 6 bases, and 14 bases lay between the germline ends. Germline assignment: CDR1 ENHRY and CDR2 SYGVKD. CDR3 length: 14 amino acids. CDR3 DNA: TGTGCCATCAGTGAGGGGGGCGGGTTGGGCGAGCAGTACTTC. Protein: CAISEGGGLGEQYF.

The chain's CDR3 is CSANGETQYF. In DNA, the CDR3 is TGCAGTGCTAACGGGGAGACCCAGTACTTC. V usage is TRBV20-1 and J usage is TRBJ2-5; D is unclear. V shed 4 bases and J shed 5 bases, with 5 bases lying between them. The CDR3 has 10 amino acids. The germline V gene has CDR1 DFQATT and CDR2 SNEGSKA (reference sequence).

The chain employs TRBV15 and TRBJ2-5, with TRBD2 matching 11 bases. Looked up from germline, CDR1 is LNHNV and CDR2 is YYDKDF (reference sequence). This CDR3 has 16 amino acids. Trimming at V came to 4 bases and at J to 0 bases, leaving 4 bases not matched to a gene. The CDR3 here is CATSTGTSGNQETQYF. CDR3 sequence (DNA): TGTGCCACCAGCACAGGGACTAGCGGAAACCAAGAGACCCAGTACTTC.

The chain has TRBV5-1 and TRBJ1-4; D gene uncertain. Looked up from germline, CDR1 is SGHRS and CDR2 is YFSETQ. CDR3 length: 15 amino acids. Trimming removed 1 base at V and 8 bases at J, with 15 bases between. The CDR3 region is CASSLNTRGDEKLFF. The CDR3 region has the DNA TGCGCCAGCAGCTTGAATACGCGAGGTGACGAAAAACTGTTTTTT.

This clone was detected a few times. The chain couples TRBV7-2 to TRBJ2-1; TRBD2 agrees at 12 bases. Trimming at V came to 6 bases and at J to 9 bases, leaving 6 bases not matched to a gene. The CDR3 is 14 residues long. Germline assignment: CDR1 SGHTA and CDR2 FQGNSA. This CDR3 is CASSDRLAGVEQFF. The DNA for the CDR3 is TGTGCCAGCAGTGACCGACTAGCGGGAGTTGAGCAGTTCTTC.

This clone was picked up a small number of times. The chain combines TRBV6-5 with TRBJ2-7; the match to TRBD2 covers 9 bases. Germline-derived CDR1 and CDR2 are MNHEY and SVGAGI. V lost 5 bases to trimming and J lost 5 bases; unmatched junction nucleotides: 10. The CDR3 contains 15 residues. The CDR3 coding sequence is TGTGCCAGCAGTCACCTTAGCGGGAGCACAAACGAGCAGTACTTC. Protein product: CASSHLSGSTNEQYF.

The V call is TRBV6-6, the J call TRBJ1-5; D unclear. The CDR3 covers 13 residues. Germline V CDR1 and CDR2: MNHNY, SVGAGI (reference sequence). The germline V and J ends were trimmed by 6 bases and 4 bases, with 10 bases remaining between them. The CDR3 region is CASRIGPNQPQHF. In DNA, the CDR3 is TGTGCCAGCAGGATTGGACCGAATCAGCCCCAGCATTTT.

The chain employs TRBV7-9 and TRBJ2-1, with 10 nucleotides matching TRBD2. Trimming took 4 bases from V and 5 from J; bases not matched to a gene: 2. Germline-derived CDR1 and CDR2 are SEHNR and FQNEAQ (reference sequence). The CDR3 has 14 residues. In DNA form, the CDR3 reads TGTGCCAGCAGCTACGGGACTAGCGACAATGAGCAGTTCTTC. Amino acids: CASSYGTSDNEQFF.

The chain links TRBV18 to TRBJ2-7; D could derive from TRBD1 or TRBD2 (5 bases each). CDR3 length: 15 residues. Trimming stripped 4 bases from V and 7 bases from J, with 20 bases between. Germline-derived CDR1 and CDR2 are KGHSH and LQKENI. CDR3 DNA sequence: TGTGCCAGCTCACTCTACAGGAGGACGCCCGAGGAGCAGTACTTC. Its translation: CASSLYRRTPEEQYF. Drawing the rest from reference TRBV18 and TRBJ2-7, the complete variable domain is NAGVMQNPRHLVRRRGQEARLRCSPMKGHSHVYWYRQLPEEGLKFMVYLQKENIIDESGMPKERFSAEFPKEGPSILRIQQVVRGDSAAYFCASSLYRRTPEEQYFGPGTRLTVT.

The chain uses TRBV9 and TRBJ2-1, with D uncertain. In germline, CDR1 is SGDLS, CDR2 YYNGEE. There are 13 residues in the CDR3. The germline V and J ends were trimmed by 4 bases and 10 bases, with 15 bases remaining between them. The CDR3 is CASSISLAGEQFF. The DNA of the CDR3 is TGTGCCAGCAGCATCAGTCTTGCTGGCGAGCAGTTCTTC.

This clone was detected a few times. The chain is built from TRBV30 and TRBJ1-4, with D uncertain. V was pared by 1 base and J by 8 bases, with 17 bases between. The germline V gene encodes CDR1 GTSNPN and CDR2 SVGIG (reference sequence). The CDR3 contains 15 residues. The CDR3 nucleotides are TGTGCCTGGAGTGGGACCCGCAGCGTTGGGGAAAAACTGTTTTTT. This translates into CAWSGTRSVGEKLFF. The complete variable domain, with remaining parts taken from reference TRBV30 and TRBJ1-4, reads SQTIHQWPATLVQPVGSPLSLECTVEGTSNPNLYWYRQAAGRGLQLLFYSVGIGQISSEVPQNLSASRPQDRQFILSSKKLLLSDSGFYLCAWSGTRSVGEKLFFGSGTQLSVL.

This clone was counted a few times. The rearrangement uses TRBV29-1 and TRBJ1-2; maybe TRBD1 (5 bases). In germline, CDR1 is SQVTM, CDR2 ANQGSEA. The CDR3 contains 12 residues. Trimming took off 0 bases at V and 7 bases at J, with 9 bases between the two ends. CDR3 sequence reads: CSVEEGGGGYTF. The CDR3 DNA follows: TGCAGCGTTGAAGAGGGGGGTGGTGGCTACACCTTC. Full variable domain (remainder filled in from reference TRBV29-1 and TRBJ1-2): SAVISQKPSRDICQRGTSLTIQCQVDSQVTMMFWYRQQPGQSLTLIATANQGSEATYESGFVIDKFPISRPNLTFSTLTVSNMSPEDSSIYLCSVEEGGGGYTFGSGTRLTVV.

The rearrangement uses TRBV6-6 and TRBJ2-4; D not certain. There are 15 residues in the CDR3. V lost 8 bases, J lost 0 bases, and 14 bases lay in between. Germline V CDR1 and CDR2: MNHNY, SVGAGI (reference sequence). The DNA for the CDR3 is TGTGCCAGCTCCCCGGGCCTCTTAGCCAAAAACATTCAGTACTTC. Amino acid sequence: CASSPGLLAKNIQYF.

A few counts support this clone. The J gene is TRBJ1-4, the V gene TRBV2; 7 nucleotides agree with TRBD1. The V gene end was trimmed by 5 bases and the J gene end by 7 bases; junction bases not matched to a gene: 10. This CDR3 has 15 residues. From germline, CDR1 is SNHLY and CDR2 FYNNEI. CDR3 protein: CASSQRRQGVEKLFF. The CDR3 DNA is TGTGCCAGCAGTCAACGGCGACAGGGAGTTGAAAAACTGTTTTTT.

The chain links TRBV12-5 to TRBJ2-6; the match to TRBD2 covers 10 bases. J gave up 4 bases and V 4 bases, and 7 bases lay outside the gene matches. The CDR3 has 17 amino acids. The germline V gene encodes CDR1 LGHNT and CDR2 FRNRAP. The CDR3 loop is CASGSAGTSAGANVLTF. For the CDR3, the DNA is TGTGCTAGTGGTTCCGCCGGGACTAGCGCCGGGGCCAACGTCCTGACTTTC. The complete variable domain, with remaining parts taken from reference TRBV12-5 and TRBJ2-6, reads DARVTQTPRHKVTEMGQEVTMRCQPILGHNTVFWYRQTMMQGLELLAYFRNRAPLDDSGMPKDRFSAEMPDATLATLKIQPSEPRDSAVYFCASGSAGTSAGANVLTFGAGSRLTVL.

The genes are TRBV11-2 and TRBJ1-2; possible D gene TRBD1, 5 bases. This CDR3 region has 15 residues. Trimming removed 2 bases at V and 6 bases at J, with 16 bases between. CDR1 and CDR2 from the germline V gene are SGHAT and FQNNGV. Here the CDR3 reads CASSLRLGREDGYTF. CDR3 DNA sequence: TGTGCCAGCAGCTTAAGGTTGGGCAGGGAGGATGGCTACACCTTC.

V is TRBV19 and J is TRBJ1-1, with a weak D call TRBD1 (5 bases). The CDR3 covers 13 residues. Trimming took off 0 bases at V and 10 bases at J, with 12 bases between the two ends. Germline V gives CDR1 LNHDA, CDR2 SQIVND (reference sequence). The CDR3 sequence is CASSIDLETAAFF. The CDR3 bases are TGTGCCAGTAGTATAGATCTGGAGACAGCAGCTTTCTTT.

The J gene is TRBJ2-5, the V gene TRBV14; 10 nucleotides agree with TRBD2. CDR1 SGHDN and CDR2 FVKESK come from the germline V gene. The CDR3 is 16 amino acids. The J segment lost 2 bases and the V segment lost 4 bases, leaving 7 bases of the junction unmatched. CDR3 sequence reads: CASSPMSGRVQETQYF. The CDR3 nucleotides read TGTGCCAGCAGCCCCATGAGCGGGAGGGTACAAGAGACCCAGTACTTC. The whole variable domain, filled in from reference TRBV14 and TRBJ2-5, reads EAGVTQFPSHSVIEKGQTVTLRCDPISGHDNLYWYRRVMGKEIKFLLHFVKESKQDESGMPNNRFLAERTGGTYSTLKVQPAELEDSGVYFCASSPMSGRVQETQYFGPGTRLLVL.

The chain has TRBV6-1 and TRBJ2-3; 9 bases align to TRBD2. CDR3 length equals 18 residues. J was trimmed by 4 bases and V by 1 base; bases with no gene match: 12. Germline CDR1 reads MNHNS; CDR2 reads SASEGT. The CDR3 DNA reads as TGTGCCAGCAGTGAAGGTGCAGCGGGAGGACTCCGCGCAGATACGCAGTATTTT. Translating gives CASSEGAAGGLRADTQYF.

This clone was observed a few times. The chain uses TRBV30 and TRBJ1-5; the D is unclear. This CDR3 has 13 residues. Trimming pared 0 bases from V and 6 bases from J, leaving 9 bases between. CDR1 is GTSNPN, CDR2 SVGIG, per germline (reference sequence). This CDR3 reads CAWSVREGQPQHF. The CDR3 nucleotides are TGTGCCTGGAGTGTCCGTGAAGGTCAGCCCCAGCATTTT.

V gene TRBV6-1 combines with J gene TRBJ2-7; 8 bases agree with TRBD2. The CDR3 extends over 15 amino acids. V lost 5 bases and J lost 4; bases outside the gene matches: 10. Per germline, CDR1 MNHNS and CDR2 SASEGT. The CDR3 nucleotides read TGTGCCAGCAGTTCACCCGGGACTAGAGGGTACGAGCAGTACTTC. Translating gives CASSSPGTRGYEQYF.

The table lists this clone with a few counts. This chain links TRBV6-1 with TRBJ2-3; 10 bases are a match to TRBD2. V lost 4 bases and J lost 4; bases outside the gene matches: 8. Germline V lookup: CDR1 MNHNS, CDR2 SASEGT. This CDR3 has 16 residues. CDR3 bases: TGTGCCAGCAGTGCCACGGGACTAGCGATTTCAGATACGCAGTATTTT. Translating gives CASSATGLAISDTQYF.

CDR3 loop: CASSEGTSGRAWETQYF. The CDR3 region has the DNA TGTGCCAGCAGTGAAGGGACTAGCGGGAGAGCGTGGGAGACCCAGTACTTC. The J gene is TRBJ2-5, the V gene TRBV2; 13 positions match TRBD2. V lost 1 base and J lost 5; bases outside the gene matches: 7. The CDR3 extends over 17 amino acids. Per germline, CDR1 SNHLY and CDR2 FYNNEI.